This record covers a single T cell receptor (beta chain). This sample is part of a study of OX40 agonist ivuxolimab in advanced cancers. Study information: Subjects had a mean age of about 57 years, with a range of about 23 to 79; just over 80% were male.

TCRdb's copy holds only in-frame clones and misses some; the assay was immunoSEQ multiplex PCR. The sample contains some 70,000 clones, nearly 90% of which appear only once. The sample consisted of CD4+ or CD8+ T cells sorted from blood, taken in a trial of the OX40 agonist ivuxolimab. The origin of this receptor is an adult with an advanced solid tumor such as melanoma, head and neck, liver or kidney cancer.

This CDR3 is CASSQVGRSSYEQYF. The CDR3 bases are TGCGCCAGCAGCCAGGTTGGTCGGTCCTCCTACGAGCAGTACTTC. This rearrangement joins TRBV4-3 to TRBJ2-7; D unclear. Trimming cost V 3 bases and J 0 bases, with 12 bases left between them. This CDR3 spans 15 amino acids. Germline V lookup: CDR1 LGHNA, CDR2 YSLEER.